The present T cell receptor beta chain was sequenced within a study of T cell changes during pregnancy in multiple sclerosis. The CDR3 length is 16 residues. Looked up from germline, CDR1 is SGHDN and CDR2 is FVKESK. Germline trimming cut 0 bases from V and 0 bases from J; bases unmatched to any gene: 3. Using immunoSEQ multiplex PCR, the repertoire was profiled, and TCRdb retains in-frame clones only, with some absent. Among about 92,000 clones, almost 95% were seen once, and the ten largest hold about 3%. This receptor was obtained from a female donor with multiple sclerosis, enrolled in a pregnancy study. The sample consisted of peripheral blood, taken in the first trimester of pregnancy. The V and J genes are TRBV14 and TRBJ2-3, with 7 bases fitting TRBD2. CDR3 loop: CASSQEISGSTDTQYF. The CDR3 DNA reads TGTGCCAGCAGCCAAGAGATTAGCGGGAGCACAGATACGCAGTATTTT. Filled out from reference TRBV14 and TRBJ2-3, the complete variable domain reads EAGVTQFPSHSVIEKGQTVTLRCDPISGHDNLYWYRRVMGKEIKFLLHFVKESKQDESGMPNNRFLAERTGGTYSTLKVQPAELEDSGVYFCASSQEISGSTDTQYFGPGTRLTVL.